These 30 T cell receptor beta chains originate from one sample sequenced in a study of human T cells and chemical hapten exposure. MiXCR, applied by TCRdb to the RACE reads, yields one record per CDR3 protein. The sample carries more than 110,000 distinct CDR3 sequences, about 11% recorded once. Time point reported: patch test 2, 6 weeks after DPC sensitization. Described treatment: therapeutic diphenylcyclopropenone sensitization with weekly scalp DPC. The starting material was whole blood, obtained in connection with sensitization to the hapten diphenylcyclopropenone (DPC). These receptors all come from a woman aged 45-59 years with alopecia areata. Some clones in this sample may be carry-over from other donors' samples.

This clonotype has only a few counts. The V gene is TRBV5-1, the J gene TRBJ2-5, with D uncertain. CDR3 length: 15 residues. Looked up from germline, CDR1 is SGHRS and CDR2 is YFSETQ. V was pared by 1 base and J by 4 bases, with 14 bases between. CDR3 in DNA: TGCGCCAGCAGCTTGTCTTCGGGCGCTAGAGAGACCCAGTACTTC. It yields the protein CASSLSSGARETQYF. The whole variable domain, remainder taken from reference TRBV5-1 and TRBJ2-5, is KAGVTQTPRYLIKTRGQQVTLSCSPISGHRSVSWYQQTPGQGLQFLFEYFSETQRNKGNFPGRFSGRQFSNSRSEMNVSTLELGDSALYLCASSLSSGARETQYFGPGTRLLVL.

There are a few counts of this clonotype. This chain uses TRBV7-2 with TRBJ2-5; D is uncertain. Germline-derived CDR1 and CDR2 are SGHTA and FQGNSA. V dropped 3 bases and J dropped 5 bases, with 10 bases sitting between them. The CDR3 is 13 residues long. In nucleotides, the CDR3 is TGTGCCAGCAGCTTTGGGCTGGGGGAGACCCAGTACTTC. Amino acids: CASSFGLGETQYF.

CDR3 DNA sequence: TGTGCCAGCTCACCCCCGACAGGGAACACTGAAGCTTTCTTT. Protein sequence: CASSPPTGNTEAFF. The chain joins TRBV18 to TRBJ1-1; D perhaps matches TRBD1 (6 bases). CDR3 size: 14 residues. Germline CDR1 KGHSH, CDR2 LQKENI. Trimming removed 3 bases at V and 1 base at J, with 9 bases between.

This rearrangement joins TRBV20-1 to TRBJ1-6; 12 nucleotides align to TRBD1. With V trimmed by 4 bases and J by 10 bases, 5 bases remained unmatched. This CDR3 spans 14 amino acids. The V gene's germline CDR1 is DFQATT and CDR2 SNEGSKA (reference sequence). This CDR3 reads CSAKGTGGESPLHF. The DNA for the CDR3 is TGCAGTGCTAAGGGGACAGGGGGCGAGTCACCCCTCCACTTT.

V gene TRBV2 combines with J gene TRBJ2-3; D may be TRBD1 (5 bases). Trimming shortened V by 0 bases and J by 3 bases, and 10 bases separated the two germline ends. The CDR3 runs to 15 residues. The germline V gene encodes CDR1 SNHLY and CDR2 FYNNEI. The CDR3 DNA reads as TGTGCCAGCAGTGAAGCGCGCCAGGGAACAGATACGCAGTATTTT. It yields the protein CASSEARQGTDTQYF.

This clonotype appeared many times. The rearrangement uses TRBV12-3 or TRBV12-4 and TRBJ1-2, with D unclear. This CDR3 has 13 residues. The germline V and J ends were trimmed by 0 bases and 7 bases, with 9 bases remaining between them. The CDR3 is CASSLATDRGYTF. DNA of the CDR3: TGTGCCAGCAGTTTAGCTACAGACCGTGGCTACACCTTC.

In this sample, this clonotype turned up a few times. The V and J genes are TRBV4-3 and TRBJ2-2; D is tentatively TRBD1 or TRBD2 (5 bases each). The CDR3 covers 17 residues. CDR1 and CDR2 (germline): LGHNA, YSLEER. V was shortened by 0 bases and J by 1 base, with 12 bases between the two germline ends. In DNA, the CDR3 is TGCGCCAGCAGCCAAGATCCGGGACGGCAGAACACCGGGGAGCTGTTTTTT. Translated, it gives CASSQDPGRQNTGELFF.

The chain uses TRBV6-5 and TRBJ2-2; D is uncertain. The CDR3 runs 14 residues. Between the trimmed V and J ends, which lost 6 bases and 4 bases, there was a span of 12 bases. Looked up from germline, CDR1 is MNHEY and CDR2 is SVGAGI. CDR3 sequence (DNA): TGTGCCAGCAGGAAGAAGGGTTTCACCGGGGAGCTGTTTTTT. It encodes CASRKKGFTGELFF.

The CDR3 bases are TGTGCCAGTAGACCGGACATCTACAATGAGCAGTTCTTC. Protein: CASRPDIYNEQFF. The chain joins TRBV19 to TRBJ2-1; D may be TRBD1 (5 bases). V was cut by 6 bases and J by 3 bases, with 9 bases left in between. The CDR3 runs to 13 residues. Germline V gives CDR1 LNHDA, CDR2 SQIVND (reference sequence).

This clonotype appeared many times. This rearrangement joins TRBV7-3 to TRBJ1-1; TRBD1 matches 9 bases. This CDR3 has 14 residues. Germline lookup yields CDR1 SGHTA and CDR2 FQGTGA. Trimming cost V 5 bases and J 3 bases; bases outside gene matches: 4. DNA of the CDR3: TGTGCCAGCAGCCAGGGACAGGGTCACACTGAAGCTTTCTTT. Its protein is CASSQGQGHTEAFF.

The CDR3 DNA is TGTGCCAGCACCGCATCGGACAGCTATGGCTACACCTTC. Its protein is CASTASDSYGYTF. The chain carries TRBV6-5 and TRBJ1-2; D possibly corresponds to TRBD1 (6 bases). The germline gives CDR1 MNHEY, CDR2 SVGAGI. The CDR3 is 13 amino acids. V gave up 7 bases and J gave up 4 bases, with 13 bases separating them.

This clonotype was seen at least ten times. The chain recombines TRBV28 with TRBJ2-2; a weak D match, TRBD1 (5 bases). Per germline, CDR1 MDHEN and CDR2 SYDVKM. V gave up 8 bases and J gave up 1 base, with 8 bases separating them. The CDR3 runs 13 residues. CDR3 sequence: CASPDRNTGELFF. The DNA of the CDR3 is TGTGCCAGCCCTGACAGGAACACCGGGGAGCTGTTTTTT.

This clonotype was observed many times. The CDR3 loop reads CSAQATSGRAFYEQFF. Here the CDR3 DNA reads TGCAGTGCTCAAGCGACTAGCGGGAGGGCTTTCTATGAGCAGTTCTTC. The rearrangement uses TRBV20-1 and TRBJ2-1, with TRBD2 matching over 14 bases. Trimming cost V 5 bases and J 8 bases; bases outside gene matches: 11. CDR1 and CDR2 from the germline V gene are DFQATT and SNEGSKA (reference sequence). The CDR3 runs 16 residues.

Ten or more counts support this clonotype. The chain employs TRBV27 and TRBJ2-7, with no clear D. The V gene's germline CDR1 is MNHEY and CDR2 SMNVEV (reference sequence). This CDR3 comprises 14 residues. The V end lost 6 bases, the J end lost 0 bases, and 12 bases lay between the germline ends. CDR3 sequence reads: CASSPEASSYEQYF. The CDR3 DNA reads as TGTGCCAGCAGCCCTGAAGCCAGCTCCTACGAGCAGTACTTC.

This clonotype was detected a few times. The chain recombines TRBV10-3 with TRBJ2-6; tentative D call: TRBD2 (5 bases). The CDR3 contains 16 residues. Trimming shortened V by 8 bases and J by 4 bases, and 18 bases separated the two germline ends. CDR1 is ENHRY, CDR2 SYGVKD, per germline. CDR3 sequence reads: CAIRPDRGAGANVLTF. CDR3 DNA: TGTGCCATCCGCCCCGATCGGGGAGCAGGGGCCAACGTCCTGACTTTC.

CDR3 coding DNA: TGCGCCAGCAGTCTCCGGGGACTAGAGACCCAGTACTTC. Encoded protein: CASSLRGLETQYF. This chain links TRBV23-1 with TRBJ2-5; tentatively, D is TRBD2 (6 bases). TRBV23-1 is marked as an open reading frame, function uncertain. V was clipped by 4 bases and J by 4 bases, with 10 bases between them. The CDR3 contains 13 residues.

This clonotype occurred many times. The rearrangement joins TRBV20-1 to TRBJ1-1; D is unclear. The germline CDR1 and CDR2 sequences are DFQATT and SNEGSKA (reference sequence). The V and J ends lost 1 base and 1 base respectively, with 10 bases between them. The CDR3 length is 14 residues. CDR3 DNA: TGCAGTGCTAGAGCTCAAGGCTGGAACACTGAAGCTTTCTTT. Its protein product is CSARAQGWNTEAFF.

Points on this clonotype: This may come from a read error, since a much larger clone is one base off. This rearrangement joins TRBV14 to TRBJ2-1; tentatively, D is TRBD2 (6 bases). The length of the CDR3 is 13 residues. Per the germline V gene, CDR1 is SGHDN and CDR2 is FVKESK. Between the trimmed V and J ends, which lost 5 bases and 8 bases, there was a span of 13 bases. The CDR3 DNA follows: TGTGCCAGCAGCTCGGGCGGGGTCCATGAGCAGTTCTTC. Residues: CASSSGGVHEQFF.

This chain links TRBV6-6 with TRBJ2-7; 9 nucleotides line up with TRBD2. From germline, CDR1 is MNHNY and CDR2 SVGAGI (reference sequence). The CDR3 extends over 16 amino acids. J lost 0 bases, V lost 5 bases, and 8 bases had no gene match. The CDR3: CASSPIAGVPSYEQYF. For the CDR3, the DNA is TGTGCCAGCAGTCCAATAGCGGGAGTCCCCTCCTACGAGCAGTACTTC.

This clonotype has a handful of counts. This chain uses TRBV27 with TRBJ2-1, with D possibly TRBD1 on 5 matching bases. The CDR3 is made up of 13 amino acids. CDR1 and CDR2 (germline): MNHEY, SMNVEV (reference sequence). V was clipped by 6 bases and J by 6 bases, with 12 bases between them. This chain's CDR3 is CASRGRDINEQFF. The CDR3 coding sequence is TGTGCCAGCAGGGGCAGGGATATCAATGAGCAGTTCTTC.

The rearrangement uses TRBV27 and TRBJ1-1; weak D call: TRBD1 (6 bases). Trimming took off 7 bases at V and 5 bases at J, with 14 bases between the two ends. This CDR3 comprises 13 residues. Germline lookup yields CDR1 MNHEY and CDR2 SMNVEV (reference sequence). The CDR3 is CASTPETGTEAFF. In nucleotides, the CDR3 is TGTGCCAGCACTCCTGAAACAGGGACTGAAGCTTTCTTT.

This clonotype was counted ten times or more. This chain uses TRBV19 with TRBJ2-1, with D uncertain. The CDR3 length is 18 residues. Germline assignment: CDR1 LNHDA and CDR2 SQIVND (reference sequence). V lost 1 base and J 0 bases, leaving 16 bases between the germline ends. The CDR3 coding sequence is TGTGCCAGTAGTATAGGTGGTTGGACCGTAAGCTCCTACAATGAGCAGTTCTTC. Translated: CASSIGGWTVSSYNEQFF.

V is TRBV2 and J is TRBJ1-5, with a tentative D call TRBD1 (6 bases). CDR3 size: 13 residues. CDR1 and CDR2 (germline): SNHLY, FYNNEI. Trimming shortened V by 10 bases and J by 1 base, and 11 bases separated the two germline ends. CDR3 in DNA: TGTGCCACTACAGGGTCCAGCAATCAGCCCCAGCATTTT. It codes for CATTGSSNQPQHF.

The gene calls are TRBV12-3 or TRBV12-4 and TRBJ2-2; D is undetermined. The CDR3 contains 15 residues. V dropped 3 bases and J dropped 0 bases, with 8 bases sitting between them. CDR3 sequence reads: CASSFLGTNTGELFF. The CDR3 nucleotides are TGTGCCAGCAGTTTCTTAGGAACGAACACCGGGGAGCTGTTTTTT.

J is TRBJ2-2 and V is TRBV7-3, with D possibly being TRBD1 (5 bases). CDR3 length: 15 amino acids. Per germline, CDR1 SGHTA and CDR2 FQGTGA. The ends were cut back, 4 bases at V and 4 bases at J, with 13 bases in the middle. For the CDR3, the DNA is TGTGCCAGCAGCTACCACCGACAGAGCACCGGGGAGCTGTTTTTT. This gives the protein CASSYHRQSTGELFF.

There are many counts of this clonotype. The V gene is TRBV4-2, the J gene TRBJ2-6, with 9 bases aligning to TRBD2. Germline CDR1 LGHNA, CDR2 YNFKEQ. With 0 bases clipped from V and 1 base from J, the junction kept 7 bases outside the gene matches. This CDR3 has 19 amino acids. In DNA, the CDR3 is TGTGCCAGCAGCCAAGATAGGGGAGCGGGAGGATCTGGGGCCAACGTCCTGACTTTC. This sequence encodes CASSQDRGAGGSGANVLTF.

The chain recombines TRBV7-2 with TRBJ1-1; 8 nucleotides line up with TRBD1. CDR1 and CDR2 (germline): SGHTA, FQGNSA. Trimming removed 5 bases from V and 12 bases from J; junction bases left unmatched: 8. CDR3 length: 12 amino acids. The DNA for the CDR3 is TGTGCCAGCAGCCCTCGGACAGGGCGGACTTTCTTT. It translates to CASSPRTGRTFF.

This clonotype was seen a few times. The chain combines TRBV7-2 with TRBJ2-7, with TRBD1 identical over 7 bases. The V gene end was trimmed by 4 bases and the J gene end by 2 bases; junction bases not matched to a gene: 8. This CDR3 is 15 amino acids long. The V gene's germline CDR1 is SGHTA and CDR2 FQGNSA. The CDR3 spells CASSSSTGSAYEQYF. CDR3 nucleotides: TGTGCCAGCAGCTCCTCGACAGGGTCGGCCTACGAGCAGTACTTC.

There are a few counts of this clonotype. This chain uses TRBV7-9 with TRBJ2-7; TRBD1 aligns across 7 bases. V shed 5 bases, J shed 5 bases, and the junction held 12 bases outside the gene matches. Germline-derived CDR1 and CDR2 are SEHNR and FQNEAQ (reference sequence). This CDR3 is 15 amino acids long. Written as DNA, the CDR3 is TGTGCCAGCAGCCCGCTGGGGCAGGGGGTAAACGAGCAGTACTTC. Translating gives CASSPLGQGVNEQYF.

The chain recombines TRBV12-3 or TRBV12-4 with TRBJ2-7, with D perhaps matching TRBD1 (6 bases). V shed 3 bases and J shed 2 bases, with 11 bases lying between them. The CDR3 loop spans 14 amino acids. The CDR3 DNA reads as TGTGCCAGCAGTTTCGGGCAGGGGACCTACGAGCAGTACTTC. Translation gives CASSFGQGTYEQYF.